This T cell receptor beta chain comes out of a study of T-cell memory formation after mild COVID-19. Regarding the study as a whole: The finding that pre-infection memory included some responding clones suggested that cross-reactive memory joined. Second-wave clones peaking on day 37 lacked confirmed SARS-CoV-2 specificity.

TCRalpha and TCRbeta libraries used 5'RACE with constant-segment primers and UMIs. TCRdb independently ran MiXCR on the 5' RACE reads; one entry per CDR3 protein. The sample has about 110,000 distinct CDR3 sequences, roughly 12% seen once. This clonotype has a handful of counts. Its antigen is unknown. J was trimmed by 2 bases and V by 0 bases; bases with no gene match: 14. CDR1 and CDR2 from the germline V gene are SGHTA and FQGTGA. The length of the CDR3 is 20 residues. The V call is TRBV7-3, the J call TRBJ2-3, with 10 positions matching TRBD2. The source of this sequence is an adult woman who had mild COVID-19 (a few samples of this study predate the infection). Cell type and time point are not known. Sequenced sample: PBMCs or a T cell subset sorted from them (not recorded which). CDR3 amino acids: CASSLTGTSVMEGYTDTQYF. The DNA of the CDR3 is TGTGCCAGCAGCTTAACCGGGACTAGCGTCATGGAAGGGTACACAGATACGCAGTATTTT.